This T cell receptor (beta chain) derives from a study of PD-1 blockade in classical Hodgkin lymphoma. Background on the study: Intravenous infusions of nivolumab 3 mg/kg reached patients every 2 weeks.

Libraries were prepared by immunoSEQ multiplex PCR; TCRdb keeps only in-frame clonotypes and omits some of them. The sample carries roughly 61,000 clones, 75% to 95% recorded once. This CDR3 comprises 16 residues. Germline CDR1 is ENHRY and CDR2 is SYGVKD. J lost 2 bases, V lost 3 bases, and 9 bases had no gene match. Brentuximab vedotin exposure varied among the patients, all of whom had relapsed after autologous stem cell transplantation. Complete response, partial response or progressive disease was each patient's best response. Sample: peripheral blood mononuclear cells (PBMCs), taken before the second cycle of nivolumab. The chain has TRBV10-3 and TRBJ2-7; 8 positions agree with TRBD2. The receptor was isolated from a human donor with classical Hodgkin lymphoma. As DNA, the CDR3 is TGTGCCATCAGTGACCCAGCGGGAGAGGATCCCTACGAGCAGTACTTC. The encoded protein is CAISDPAGEDPYEQYF.